The clone carrying this T cell receptor beta chain was detected ten times or more. Its target is not known. This entry is derived from a study of CD8 T cells in ankylosing spondylitis. General study points: It was reported that disease-linked clones were significantly enriched in matched ankylosing spondylitis synovial fluid.

TCRdb processed the 5' RACE reads anew with MiXCR; each CDR3 protein has one entry. The profile shows about 310,000 distinct CDR3 sequences, less than 25% of them singletons. V was clipped by 1 base and J by 3 bases, with 21 bases between them. The CDR3 totals 18 residues. Germline CDR1 reads SQVTM; CDR2 reads ANQGSEA. Sequencing was performed on blood, either unsorted or a sorted T cell fraction (not recorded which). This chain connects TRBV29-1 to TRBJ2-2, with D tentatively TRBD1 (5 bases). This receptor was identified in a female donor with ankylosing spondylitis or in good health (not recorded which). CDR3 in DNA: TGCAGCGTTGAAGTTCGGTCCAGGGCGACGATGTACACCGGGGAGCTGTTTTTT. The encoded protein is CSVEVRSRATMYTGELFF.